The 10 T cell receptor beta chains below all came from one sample that was sequenced in a study of human T cells and chemical hapten exposure. MiXCR was run by TCRdb on the RACE reads, yielding one entry per CDR3 protein. Here the sample spans around 300,000 distinct CDR3 sequences, around 5.5% being singletons. As for time point: pre-sensitization, week 0. Treatment given: therapeutic diphenylcyclopropenone sensitization with weekly scalp DPC. The sequencing used whole blood, collected in connection with sensitization to the hapten diphenylcyclopropenone (DPC). The receptors were sampled from a woman between 18 and 30 years old with alopecia areata. Some clones in this sample may be carry-over from other donors' samples.

This clonotype showed up many times. This chain uses TRBV29-1 with TRBJ2-1; D is perhaps TRBD1 or TRBD2 (5 bases each). Germline V gene lookup returns CDR1 SQVTM and CDR2 ANQGSEA. The CDR3 has 13 residues. V was trimmed by 3 bases and J by 10 bases, leaving 16 bases between them. The CDR3 DNA reads as TGCAGCGTTGAGAGAGGTGGGGGAAGGGAGCAGTTCTTC. It is translated as CSVERGGGREQFF.

This clonotype was observed a handful of times. The chain recombines TRBV5-4 with TRBJ1-2, with D unclear. V dropped 0 bases and J dropped 8 bases, with 8 bases sitting between them. The CDR3 loop spans 12 amino acids. The germline V gene encodes CDR1 SGHNT and CDR2 YYREEE (reference sequence). The CDR3, as DNA: TGTGCCAGCAGCTTGGAACGTAGCGGCTACACCTTC. It yields the protein CASSLERSGYTF.

This clonotype was detected ten times or more. The chain combines TRBV28 with TRBJ2-2, with D uncertain. CDR3 length: 13 residues. Germline V gene sequence: CDR1 MDHEN, CDR2 SYDVKM. V lost 6 bases and J 4 bases, leaving 9 bases between the germline ends. The CDR3 is CASSVLGTGELFF. CDR3 DNA: TGTGCCAGCAGCGTATTAGGCACCGGGGAGCTGTTTTTT. Supplemented by reference TRBV28 and TRBJ2-2, the full variable domain reads DVKVTQSSRYLVKRTGEKVFLECVQDMDHENMFWYRQDPGLGLRLIYFSYDVKMKEKGDIPEGYSVSREKKERFSLILESASTNQTSMYLCASSVLGTGELFFGEGSRLTVL.

Only a few counts were recorded for this clonotype. This chain joins TRBV5-5 and TRBJ1-1; 9 bases fit TRBD1. CDR3 length: 15 residues. From germline, CDR1 is SGHKS and CDR2 YYEKEE (reference sequence). Trimming at V came to 3 bases and at J to 4 bases, leaving 7 bases not matched to a gene. The CDR3 nucleotides are TGTGCCAGCAGCTATAGGACAGGGGAGGGCACTGAAGCTTTCTTT. Protein: CASSYRTGEGTEAFF.

This chain links TRBV20-1 with TRBJ2-1, with D unresolved. Germline loops: CDR1 DFQATT, CDR2 SNEGSKA (reference sequence). Trimming stripped 6 bases from V and 7 bases from J, with 16 bases between. The CDR3 contains 13 residues. CDR3 sequence: CSAYSSLDNEQFF. The CDR3 region has the DNA TGCAGTGCCTATTCATCACTGGATAATGAGCAGTTCTTC.

This rearrangement joins TRBV29-1 to TRBJ1-2; a possible D gene is TRBD1 (5 bases). Germline-derived CDR1 and CDR2 are SQVTM and ANQGSEA. The CDR3 is made up of 15 amino acids. Trimming cost V 3 bases and J 0 bases, with 14 bases left between them. The CDR3 loop is CSVDGPGATNYGYTF. CDR3 nucleotide sequence: TGCAGCGTTGACGGCCCCGGGGCAACTAACTATGGCTACACCTTC.

This clonotype was found many times. The chain links TRBV7-2 to TRBJ2-1, with D unclear. Trimming took off 2 bases at V and 4 bases at J, with 15 bases between the two ends. The CDR3 extends over 16 amino acids. Germline CDR1 SGHTA, CDR2 FQGNSA. The CDR3 nucleotides read TGTGCCAGCAGCTTACTAGGCCCTACCGTTTACAATGAGCAGTTCTTC. It yields the protein CASSLLGPTVYNEQFF.

The chain is built from TRBV6-6 and TRBJ1-6; the match to TRBD1 covers 9 bases. The V and J ends lost 7 bases and 7 bases, in that order; junction bases with no gene match: 11. The CDR3 runs 16 residues. The germline gives CDR1 MNHNY, CDR2 SVGAGI (reference sequence). CDR3 nucleotide sequence: TGTGCCAGCATAGCCGACAGGGGGTTGGGAAATTCACCCCTCCACTTT. This codes for CASIADRGLGNSPLHF.

A few counts support this clonotype. This chain joins TRBV7-9 and TRBJ2-3; no reliable D call. CDR1 SEHNR and CDR2 FQNEAQ come from the germline V gene (reference sequence). The length of the CDR3 is 13 residues. V was clipped by 5 bases and J by 5 bases, with 11 bases between them. The CDR3 protein is CASSVAGEDTQYF. The CDR3 nucleotides are TGTGCCAGCAGCGTCGCTGGGGAAGATACGCAGTATTTT.

The sample holds a few counts of this clonotype. The rearrangement links TRBV6-6 to TRBJ1-4; no clear D gene. Germline-derived CDR1 and CDR2 are MNHNY and SVGAGI (reference sequence). V shed 2 bases and J shed 7 bases, with 8 bases lying between them. This CDR3 contains 13 residues. The CDR3 nucleotides read TGTGCCAGCAGTTACCGGGGAGCTGAAAAACTGTTTTTT. Translation: CASSYRGAEKLFF.